This T cell receptor beta chain was observed in a study of T cells in Graves' hyperthyroidism and ophthalmopathy. Study-wide results and limits: Using 13 V-J features, a model discriminated ophthalmopathy from stable hyperthyroidism.

Authors of the study amplified TCR beta CDR3 regions from RNA transcripts. HTBI primers were used for first-round RT-PCR of the TCR CDR3. TCRdb reprocessed the multiplex PCR reads via MiXCR and lists one record per CDR3 protein. Counted here are a few hundred thousand distinct CDR3 sequences, 15% to 20% occurring once; the ten biggest clones make up 45% to 55%. Germline CDR1 is ENHRY and CDR2 is SYGVKD. This CDR3 comprises 17 residues. V gave up 0 bases and J gave up 4 bases, with 18 bases separating them. As regards this clonotype: Its antigen is not known.

The source of the PBMCs was 8 to 10 ml of fresh peripheral blood. This sequence joins TRBV10-3 and TRBJ1-2; D call uncertain. The receptor comes from a woman in her forties or fifties with Graves' hyperthyroidism. The sequenced material came from blood. The chain's CDR3 is CAISESLISEGPYGYTF. The DNA for the CDR3 is TGTGCCATCAGTGAGTCTCTGATAAGTGAAGGACCCTATGGCTACACCTTC.